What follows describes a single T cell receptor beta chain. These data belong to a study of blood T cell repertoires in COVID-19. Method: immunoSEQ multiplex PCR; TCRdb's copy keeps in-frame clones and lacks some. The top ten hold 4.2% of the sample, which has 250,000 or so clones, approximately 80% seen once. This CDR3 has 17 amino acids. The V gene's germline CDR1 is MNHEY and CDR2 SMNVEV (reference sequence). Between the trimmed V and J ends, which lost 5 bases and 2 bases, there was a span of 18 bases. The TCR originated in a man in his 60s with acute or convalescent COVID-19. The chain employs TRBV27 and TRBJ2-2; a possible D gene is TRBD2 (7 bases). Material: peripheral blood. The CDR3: CASSPSRGAQNTGELFF. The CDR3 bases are TGTGCCAGCAGTCCTTCCCGGGGGGCGCAAAACACCGGGGAGCTGTTTTTT.